These T cell receptor beta chains were read from a single sample in a study of T-cell memory formation after mild COVID-19. One entry per CDR3 protein, called by TCRdb with MiXCR from the 5' RACE reads. The sample shows around 390,000 distinct CDR3 sequences, 16% of them seen only once. The sample taken for sequencing was PBMCs or a T cell subset sorted from them (not recorded which). The receptors derive from a man aged 18 to 29 who had mild COVID-19 (a few samples of this study predate the infection). Cell type and time point are not known. Each CDR3 is given with its conserved first and last residue.

v_call	j_call	cdr3_aa
TRBV12-3/TRBV12-4	TRBJ2-5	CASSLGDRNQETQYF
TRBV5-5	TRBJ2-7	CASSPLGTGSYEQYF
TRBV12-3/TRBV12-4	TRBJ2-6	CASTQIHSGANVLTF
TRBV29-1	TRBJ1-3	CSVAWHRAISGNTIYF
TRBV5-6	TRBJ2-5	CASSSHRGQGTQYF
TRBV4-3	TRBJ2-4	CASSHPSAPKGQKNIQYF
TRBV7-2	TRBJ1-4	CASSLAAGGVIYEKLFF
TRBV7-9	TRBJ2-5	CASSLTNRVETQYF
TRBV2	TRBJ1-2	CASSAETGGAFGYTF
TRBV20-1	TRBJ2-1	CSARDLSGGAFRSYNEQFF
TRBV11-2	TRBJ1-1	CASSRGSTRRGRGFSAFF
TRBV6-5	TRBJ1-1	CASRPHFGTEAFF
TRBV6-2/TRBV6-3	TRBJ2-2	CASSYSSSDTGELFF
TRBV28	TRBJ1-5	CASSHRPGWGDSNQPQHF
TRBV7-6	TRBJ2-3	CASSLKPGLAVVMGTDTQYF
TRBV27	TRBJ2-3	CASSLLGIGTDTQYF
TRBV23-1	TRBJ2-3	CASSPKRDWRTDTQYF
TRBV9	TRBJ2-2	CASSVARTSGAGELFF
TRBV7-2	TRBJ2-1	CASTLGNEQFF
TRBV9	TRBJ1-1	CASSVVGPDSLNTEAFF
TRBV7-2	TRBJ1-3	CASSLQNTIYF
TRBV12-3/TRBV12-4	TRBJ1-2	CASSQSQGYGYTF
TRBV7-2	TRBJ2-3	CASSLGTSGAQYF
TRBV28	TRBJ1-4	CASSPHGALNEKLFF
TRBV7-2	TRBJ1-1	CASSFTGNGGEAFF
TRBV19	TRBJ2-5	CASRARGGKNQETQYF
TRBV5-1	TRBJ2-5	CASSGRTVRETQYF
TRBV7-9	TRBJ1-6	CASSPGWGSYNSPLHF
TRBV20-1	TRBJ1-6	CSARAHELTSYNSPLHF
TRBV6-5	TRBJ1-5	CASSRDRMNQPQHF
TRBV29-1	TRBJ1-1	CSALGGSTEAFF
TRBV5-1	TRBJ2-1	CASSRGLAGGQSYNEQFF
TRBV7-2	TRBJ2-7	CASSWPPGSAGHEQYF
TRBV5-1	TRBJ2-5	CASSPIWAGETQYF
TRBV9	TRBJ2-7	CASSVGNVDEQYF
TRBV6-5	TRBJ2-3	CASSYVGRSTDTQYF
TRBV25-1	TRBJ2-1	CASIPGQGTNEQFF
TRBV7-2	TRBJ2-1	CASSLMDRRGRNEQFF
TRBV7-3	TRBJ1-1	CASSLTSGGARTEAFF
TRBV7-6	TRBJ2-1	CASSLAWGTNEQFF
TRBV28	TRBJ2-1	CASSFPSPAGAYNEQFF
TRBV7-2	TRBJ1-5	CASSAASDSNQPQHF
TRBV6-2/TRBV6-3	TRBJ1-6	CASSYGQGRNSPLHF
TRBV28	TRBJ1-2	CASRKAGGGNGYTF
TRBV20-1	TRBJ1-2	CSVSTGTGRTF
TRBV6-6	TRBJ2-3	CATRPGQGTDTQYF
TRBV20-1	TRBJ2-3	CSAPTGARDTQYF
TRBV5-5	TRBJ1-1	CASSPGSHPEAFF
TRBV5-4	TRBJ2-5	CASSLAGSREETQYF
TRBV30	TRBJ1-1	CAWTPLRGGVGNTEAFF
TRBV7-6	TRBJ2-3	CASSPSDTDTQYF
TRBV12-3/TRBV12-4	TRBJ2-5	CASSLTSGGLETQYF
TRBV20-1	TRBJ2-1	CSAGGGASSYNEQFF
TRBV3-1	TRBJ1-2	CASRGRADGYTF